The entry below gives a single T cell receptor beta chain sequence along with its context. J lost 6 bases, V lost 1 base, and 6 bases had no gene match. The germline gives CDR1 SGHVS, CDR2 FNYEAQ. The CDR3 covers 15 residues. The entry originates in a study of blood T cell repertoires in COVID-19. About the study: Both acute and convalescent COVID-19 samples were obtained from the United States, Italy and Spain. T cells, B-cell-depleted T cells, or PBMCs supplied cDNA or gDNA.

Under the authors' procedure: For nucleated cells, counts were estimated from reference gene primer amplification. TCRdb's copy holds only in-frame clones and misses some; the assay was immunoSEQ multiplex PCR. That table supplies the V and J calls and clone size; D and trimming were determined from the DNA. This sample yields about 220,000 clones, of which 82% are seen a single time; less than 4% belongs to the top ten. The clonotype originates from a woman older than 75 with acute or convalescent COVID-19. Sequencing input: peripheral blood. V is TRBV7-6 and J is TRBJ2-1; 7 positions match TRBD2. The CDR3 reads CASSLDGGGGNEQFF. CDR3 nucleotides: TGTGCCAGCAGCTTAGATGGCGGGGGTGGCAATGAGCAGTTCTTC.